The 14 T cell receptor beta chains below all came from one sample that was sequenced in a study of cytomegalovirus exposure and HLA in healthy donors. Repertoires were generated with immunoSEQ multiplex PCR, while TCRdb's copy carries only in-frame clones and drops some. Of over 100,000 clones listed, about 95% are singletons. Sequenced input: PBMCs. The receptors were gathered from a woman under 30 in good health and CMV-seronegative.

The chain joins TRBV5-1 to TRBJ2-3; TRBD2 agrees at 8 bases. The germline V gene encodes CDR1 SGHRS and CDR2 YFSETQ. V lost 1 base, J lost 0 bases, and 4 bases stayed unmatched. The CDR3 has 16 amino acids. CDR3 sequence reads: CASSLSGGTSTDTQYF. Written as DNA, the CDR3 is TGCGCCAGCAGCTTGAGCGGGGGTACTAGCACAGATACGCAGTATTTT.

The chain couples TRBV7-2 to TRBJ1-5; D is perhaps TRBD1 (5 bases). Trimming cost V 4 bases and J 9 bases, with 7 bases left between them. The CDR3 extends over 11 amino acids. Germline V gives CDR1 SGHTA, CDR2 FQGNSA. DNA of the CDR3: TGTGCCAGCAGCTCCGGGGGGCCCCAGCATTTT. Its translation is CASSSGGPQHF.

This rearrangement joins TRBV4-1 to TRBJ1-2, with a weak D call TRBD1 (5 bases). Germline CDR1 is MGHRA and CDR2 is YSYEKL. V lost 5 bases, J lost 6 bases, and 16 bases lay in between. This CDR3 is 14 amino acids long. In nucleotides, the CDR3 is TGCGCCAGCAGCAAAAGCGGGGGACGGGATGGCTACACCTTC. Translating gives CASSKSGGRDGYTF.

The chain joins TRBV6-5 to TRBJ2-7; D not certain. The CDR3 is 15 amino acids. V lost 0 bases and J 0 bases, leaving 9 bases between the germline ends. Germline CDR1 and CDR2: MNHEY and SVGAGI. The CDR3: CASSYSGYSSYEQYF. The CDR3 DNA is TGTGCCAGCAGTTACTCTGGCTACAGCTCCTACGAGCAGTACTTC.

The chain recombines TRBV5-1 with TRBJ2-3; D may be TRBD1 (6 bases). There are 17 residues in the CDR3. Germline V gene lookup returns CDR1 SGHRS and CDR2 YFSETQ. The V end lost 2 bases, the J end lost 3 bases, and 19 bases lay between the germline ends. The CDR3 sequence: CASSFSLWGPETDTQYF. The CDR3 nucleotides read TGCGCCAGCAGCTTTAGTCTTTGGGGGCCCGAGACAGATACGCAGTATTTT. The variable domain in full, completed from reference TRBV5-1 and TRBJ2-3, reads KAGVTQTPRYLIKTRGQQVTLSCSPISGHRSVSWYQQTPGQGLQFLFEYFSETQRNKGNFPGRFSGRQFSNSRSEMNVSTLELGDSALYLCASSFSLWGPETDTQYFGPGTRLTVL.

This clone was observed once. V usage is TRBV6-1 and J usage is TRBJ1-5; D not resolved. V gave up 2 bases and J gave up 0 bases, with 11 bases separating them. Per the germline V gene, CDR1 is MNHNS and CDR2 is SASEGT. This CDR3 has 16 amino acids. DNA for the CDR3: TGTGCCAGCAGTGAACAAGGAGTTTATAGCAATCAGCCCCAGCATTTT. Its protein product is CASSEQGVYSNQPQHF.

The chain combines TRBV15 with TRBJ2-1; a weak D match, TRBD1 (6 bases). V lost 2 bases and J 0 bases, leaving 14 bases between the germline ends. Per germline, CDR1 LNHNV and CDR2 YYDKDF (reference sequence). There are 17 residues in the CDR3. CDR3 coding DNA: TGTGCCACCAGCAGATCGCCCACAGGGAGCTCCTACAATGAGCAGTTCTTC. This translates into CATSRSPTGSSYNEQFF.

The chain recombines TRBV11-2 with TRBJ1-4; 11 bases agree with TRBD1. The CDR3 is 14 amino acids. V was clipped by 4 bases and J by 10 bases; unmatched bases: 5. Germline CDR1 SGHAT, CDR2 FQNNGV. CDR3 residues: CASSSVGQGGKLFF. The CDR3 DNA reads as TGTGCCAGCAGCTCAGTGGGACAGGGGGGAAAACTGTTTTTT.

V usage is TRBV9 and J usage is TRBJ2-3; TRBD2 aligns across 9 bases. The CDR3 spans 14 residues. CDR1 SGDLS and CDR2 YYNGEE come from the germline V gene. After removal of 6 bases from V and 3 bases from J, the junction contained 5 bases not matched to a gene. The CDR3 spells CASNRLAGTDTQYF. The CDR3 DNA reads as TGTGCCAGCAATCGGCTAGCGGGGACAGATACGCAGTATTTT. Filled out from reference TRBV9 and TRBJ2-3, the complete variable domain reads DSGVTQTPKHLITATGQRVTLRCSPRSGDLSVYWYQQSLDQGLQFLIQYYNGEERAKGNILERFSAQQFPDLHSELNLSSLELGDSALYFCASNRLAGTDTQYFGPGTRLTVL.

The count of this clone is one. The chain recombines TRBV27 with TRBJ1-2; a possible D gene is TRBD1 (5 bases). The CDR3 length is 18 residues. The ends were cut back, 7 bases at V and 2 bases at J, with 26 bases in the middle. Germline lookup yields CDR1 MNHEY and CDR2 SMNVEV (reference sequence). The CDR3 loop is CASTERGSFGARNYGYTF. The CDR3 DNA reads as TGTGCCAGCACCGAGCGGGGTAGTTTCGGGGCACGGAACTATGGCTACACCTTC.

A note on this clone: The same CDR3 also results from other DNA sequences found in this sample. This chain joins TRBV19 and TRBJ1-2; D gene uncertain. Trimming took 3 bases from V and 2 from J, leaving 7 bases between them. Germline-derived CDR1 and CDR2 are LNHDA and SQIVND (reference sequence). There are 13 residues in the CDR3. The CDR3 DNA reads as TGTGCCAGTAGTATTGATCGGAACTATGGCTACACCTTC. Translated: CASSIDRNYGYTF.

This rearrangement joins TRBV29-1 to TRBJ1-2; D is unclear. Trimming cost V 0 bases and J 4 bases, with 15 bases left between them. Germline V lookup: CDR1 SQVTM, CDR2 ANQGSEA. The CDR3 contains 15 residues. The CDR3 nucleotides read TGCAGCGTTGAAGATGGGCGAGGGCTCCTCTATGGCTACACCTTC. Translation: CSVEDGRGLLYGYTF.

The chain couples TRBV5-6 to TRBJ1-5; TRBD1 is a possible D gene (5 bases). Germline CDR1 and CDR2: SGHDT and YYEEEE. This CDR3 comprises 13 residues. Trimming shortened V by 5 bases and J by 9 bases, and 15 bases separated the two germline ends. The CDR3 loop is CASSRRGTGPQHF. DNA of the CDR3: TGTGCCAGCAGTCGGCGGGGGACGGGGCCCCAGCATTTT.

The chain is built from TRBV12-5 and TRBJ1-5, with D unresolved. Germline lookup yields CDR1 LGHNT and CDR2 FRNRAP. This CDR3 is 16 amino acids long. The germline V and J ends were trimmed by 0 bases and 0 bases, with 9 bases remaining between them. CDR3 sequence (DNA): TGTGCTAGTGGTTTGGTACTAGGCAGTAGCAATCAGCCCCAGCATTTT. This sequence encodes CASGLVLGSSNQPQHF.